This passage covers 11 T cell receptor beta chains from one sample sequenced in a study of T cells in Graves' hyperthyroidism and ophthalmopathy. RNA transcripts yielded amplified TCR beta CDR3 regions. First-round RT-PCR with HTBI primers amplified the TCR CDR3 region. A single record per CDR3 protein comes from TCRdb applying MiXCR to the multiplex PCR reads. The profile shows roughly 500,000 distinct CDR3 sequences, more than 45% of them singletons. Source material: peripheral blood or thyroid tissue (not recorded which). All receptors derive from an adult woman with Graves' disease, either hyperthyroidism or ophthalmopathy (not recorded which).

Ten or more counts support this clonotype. The CDR3: CASSRGVEKSSYEQYF. In nucleotides, the CDR3 is TGTGCCAGCAGCCGGGGGGTGGAAAAGAGCTCCTACGAGCAGTACTTC. The chain employs TRBV4-2 and TRBJ2-7; tentative D call: TRBD2 (6 bases). This CDR3 spans 16 amino acids. In germline, CDR1 is LGHNA, CDR2 YNFKEQ. Trimming left V 4 bases short and J 0 bases short, with 16 bases between.

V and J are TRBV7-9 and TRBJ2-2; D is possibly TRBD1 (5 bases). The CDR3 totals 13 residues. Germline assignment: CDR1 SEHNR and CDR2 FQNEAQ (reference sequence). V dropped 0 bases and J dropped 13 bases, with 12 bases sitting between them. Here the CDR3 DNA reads TGTGCCAGCAGCTTAGCGGGGCGATGGGGGCTGTTTTTT. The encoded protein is CASSLAGRWGLFF.

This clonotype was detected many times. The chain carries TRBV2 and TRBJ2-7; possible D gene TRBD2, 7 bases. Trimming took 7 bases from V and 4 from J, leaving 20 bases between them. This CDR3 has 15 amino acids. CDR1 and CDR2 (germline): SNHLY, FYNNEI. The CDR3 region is CASTSSGGGFYEQYF. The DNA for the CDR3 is TGTGCCAGCACCTCCTCGGGGGGCGGGTTTTACGAGCAGTACTTC.

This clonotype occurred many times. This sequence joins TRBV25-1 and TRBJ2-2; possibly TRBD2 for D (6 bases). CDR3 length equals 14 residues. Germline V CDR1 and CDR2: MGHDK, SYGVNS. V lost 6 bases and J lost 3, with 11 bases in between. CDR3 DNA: TGTGCCAGCAGCAGACTAGGGGACACCGGGGAGCTGTTTTTT. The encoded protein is CASSRLGDTGELFF.

DNA of the CDR3: TGTGCCAGCAGCACGACTGGAACGGGAGAGACCCAGTACTTC. Translation gives CASSTTGTGETQYF. The rearrangement joins TRBV7-9 to TRBJ2-5; no clear D. The CDR3 runs to 14 residues. From germline, CDR1 is SEHNR and CDR2 FQNEAQ (reference sequence). The V end lost 5 bases, the J end lost 4 bases, and 14 bases lay between the germline ends.

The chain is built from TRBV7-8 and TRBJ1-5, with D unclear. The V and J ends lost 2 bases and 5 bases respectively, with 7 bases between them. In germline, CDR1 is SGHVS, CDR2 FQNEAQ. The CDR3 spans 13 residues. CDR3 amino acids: CASSLIGDQPQHF. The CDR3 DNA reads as TGTGCCAGCAGCTTAATAGGAGATCAGCCCCAGCATTTT.

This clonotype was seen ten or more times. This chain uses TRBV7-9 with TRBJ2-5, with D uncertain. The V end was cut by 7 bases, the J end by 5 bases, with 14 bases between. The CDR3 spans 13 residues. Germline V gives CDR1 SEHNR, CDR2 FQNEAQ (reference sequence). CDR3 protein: CASIATRAETQYF. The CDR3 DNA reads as TGTGCCAGCATCGCAACCCGGGCGGAGACCCAGTACTTC. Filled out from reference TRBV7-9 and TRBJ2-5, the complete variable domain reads DTGVSQNPRHKITKRGQNVTFRCDPISEHNRLYWYRQTLGQGPEFLTYFQNEAQLEKSRLLSDRFSAERPKGSFSTLEIQRTEQGDSAMYLCASIATRAETQYFGPGTRLLVL.

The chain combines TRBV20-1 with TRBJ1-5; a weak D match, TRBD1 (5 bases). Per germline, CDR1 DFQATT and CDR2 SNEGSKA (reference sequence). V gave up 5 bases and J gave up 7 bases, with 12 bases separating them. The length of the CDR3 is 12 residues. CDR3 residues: CSAPPSGQPQHF. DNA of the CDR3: TGCAGTGCTCCCCCGTCAGGGCAGCCCCAGCATTTT.

Here the CDR3 DNA reads TGTGCCACCTCACCCAGGGGACTCAGGGGGCGTGAACTGTTTTTT. Translating it yields CATSPRGLRGRELFF. V gene TRBV2 combines with J gene TRBJ1-4; TRBD1 matches at 8 bases. The CDR3 length is 15 residues. With 10 bases clipped from V and 12 bases from J, the junction kept 19 bases outside the gene matches. Germline V gives CDR1 SNHLY, CDR2 FYNNEI.

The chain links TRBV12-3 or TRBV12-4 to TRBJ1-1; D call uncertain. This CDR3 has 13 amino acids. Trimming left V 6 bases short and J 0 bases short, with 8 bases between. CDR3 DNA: TGTGCCAGCAGCAAGAACCTGAACACTGAAGCTTTCTTT. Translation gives CASSKNLNTEAFF.

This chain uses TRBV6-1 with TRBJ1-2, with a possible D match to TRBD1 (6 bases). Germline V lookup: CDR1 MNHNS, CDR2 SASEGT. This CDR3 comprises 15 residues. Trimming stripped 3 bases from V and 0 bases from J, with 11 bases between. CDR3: CASSDRGFPNYGYTF. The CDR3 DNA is TGTGCCAGCAGTGACAGGGGTTTTCCTAACTATGGCTACACCTTC.